The source of this TCR beta chain is a study of T cell responses to AZD1222 COVID-19 vaccine. Points from the study as a whole: Vaccine-associated CD4 TCRs spanned spike, dominant at 160-218 and 743-854.

A word on this clone: Its antigen is still unknown.

CDR1 SGHRS and CDR2 YFSETQ come from the germline V gene. Trimming shortened V by 0 bases and J by 5 bases, and 11 bases separated the two germline ends. This CDR3 comprises 14 residues. Repertoires were generated with immunoSEQ multiplex PCR, while TCRdb's copy carries only in-frame clones and drops some. The table has approximately 89,000 clones, just over 90% seen once. Analyses pooled second doses at about 4 or about 12 weeks. Sequencing was performed on peripheral blood, taken 28 days after the second AZD1222 dose. The rearrangement uses TRBV5-1 and TRBJ1-1, with no clear D. The TCR comes from an adult who received the AZD1222 COVID-19 vaccine. The CDR3 protein is CASSLDPRTTEAFF. The CDR3 DNA sequence: TGCGCCAGCAGCTTGGACCCGCGAACGACTGAAGCTTTCTTT.